What follows is one TCR beta chain and its context. As yet, its antigen is unknown. This entry belongs to a study of cytomegalovirus exposure and HLA in healthy donors. The study, taken as a whole, reports: In presence/absence analyses, roughly uniform sequencing depth across donors was assumed. A prior analysis recorded that most TCR beta V segments were productive about 90% or about 30% of the time. Reports state that TCR beta sequences accurately predicted most subjects' HLA-A and HLA-B alleles. Most observed TCR sequences were rare, whereas some public TCRs were detected in many donors.

CDR3 length: 19 residues. J was trimmed by 4 bases and V by 5 bases; bases with no gene match: 17. Germline-derived CDR1 and CDR2 are SGHTA and FQGNSA. Primers included in the PCR were 60 Vbeta and 13 Jbeta primers. The repertoire was sequenced with immunoSEQ multiplex PCR; TCRdb's copy has only in-frame clones and lacks some. The table lists roughly 100,000 clones, roughly 71% of them singletons, with 9.5% to 13% in the top ten. The J gene is TRBJ2-1, the V gene TRBV7-2; 10 nucleotides align to TRBD2. The sequence was obtained from a man in his forties or fifties in good health and CMV-seropositive. Specimen: PBMCs. The CDR3 nucleotides are TGTGCCAGCAGCCTCGAAATACCTTCTAGCGGGAGAGGGTACAATGAGCAGTTCTTC. Translating gives CASSLEIPSSGRGYNEQFF.